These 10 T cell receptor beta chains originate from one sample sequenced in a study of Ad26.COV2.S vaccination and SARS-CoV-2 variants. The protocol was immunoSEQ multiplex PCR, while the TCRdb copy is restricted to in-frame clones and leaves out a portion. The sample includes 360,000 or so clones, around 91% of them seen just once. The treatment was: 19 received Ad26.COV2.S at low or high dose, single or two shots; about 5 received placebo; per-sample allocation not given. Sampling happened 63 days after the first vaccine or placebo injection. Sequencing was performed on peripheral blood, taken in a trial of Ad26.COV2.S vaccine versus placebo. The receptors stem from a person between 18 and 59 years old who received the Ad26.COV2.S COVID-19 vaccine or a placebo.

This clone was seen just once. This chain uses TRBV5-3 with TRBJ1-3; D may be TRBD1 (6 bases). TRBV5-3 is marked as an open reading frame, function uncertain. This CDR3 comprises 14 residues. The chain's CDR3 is CAARGGGSGNTIYF. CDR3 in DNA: TGTGCTGCCCGGGGGGGCGGCTCTGGAAACACCATATATTTT.

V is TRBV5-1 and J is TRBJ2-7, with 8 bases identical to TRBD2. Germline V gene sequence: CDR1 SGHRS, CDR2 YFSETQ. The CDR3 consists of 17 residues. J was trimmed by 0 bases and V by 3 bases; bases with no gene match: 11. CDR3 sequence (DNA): TGCGCCAGCAGCTGGGACCGTAGCGGGACGCTCTCCTACGAGCAGTACTTC. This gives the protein CASSWDRSGTLSYEQYF. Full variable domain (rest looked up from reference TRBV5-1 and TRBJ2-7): KAGVTQTPRYLIKTRGQQVTLSCSPISGHRSVSWYQQTPGQGLQFLFEYFSETQRNKGNFPGRFSGRQFSNSRSEMNVSTLELGDSALYLCASSWDRSGTLSYEQYFGPGTRLTVT.

The CDR3 sequence is CASSPRGGTNEKLFF. The CDR3 DNA sequence: TGTGCCAGCAGCCCCCGGGGGGGAACTAATGAAAAACTGTTTTTT. The V call is TRBV7-9, the J call TRBJ1-4; maybe TRBD1 (5 bases). Trimming took off 5 bases at V and 1 base at J, with 11 bases between the two ends. Germline assignment: CDR1 SEHNR and CDR2 FQNEAQ (reference sequence). There are 15 residues in the CDR3. The full variable domain, its missing parts supplied by reference TRBV7-9 and TRBJ1-4, is DTGVSQNPRHKITKRGQNVTFRCDPISEHNRLYWYRQTLGQGPEFLTYFQNEAQLEKSRLLSDRFSAERPKGSFSTLEIQRTEQGDSAMYLCASSPRGGTNEKLFFGSGTQLSVL.

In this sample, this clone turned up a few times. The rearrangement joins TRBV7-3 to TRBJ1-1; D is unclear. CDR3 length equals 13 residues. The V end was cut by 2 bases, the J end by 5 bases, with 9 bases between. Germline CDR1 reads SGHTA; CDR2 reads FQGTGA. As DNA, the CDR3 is TGTGCCAGCAGCTTAGGGCTGAGGACTGAAGCTTTCTTT. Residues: CASSLGLRTEAFF. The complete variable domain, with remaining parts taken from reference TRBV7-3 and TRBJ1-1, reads GAGVSQTPSNKVTEKGKYVELRCDPISGHTALYWYRQSLGQGPEFLIYFQGTGAADDSGLPNDRFFAVRPEGSVSTLKIQRTERGDSAVYLCASSLGLRTEAFFGQGTRLTVV.

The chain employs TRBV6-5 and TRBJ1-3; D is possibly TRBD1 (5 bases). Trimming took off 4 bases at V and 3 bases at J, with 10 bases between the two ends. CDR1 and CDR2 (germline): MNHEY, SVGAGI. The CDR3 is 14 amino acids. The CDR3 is CASSSRGVGNTIYF. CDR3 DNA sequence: TGTGCCAGCAGTTCCCGGGGGGTTGGAAACACCATATATTTT.

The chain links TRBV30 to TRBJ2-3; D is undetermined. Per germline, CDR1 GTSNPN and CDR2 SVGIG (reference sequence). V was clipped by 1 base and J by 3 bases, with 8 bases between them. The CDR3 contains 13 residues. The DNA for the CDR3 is TGTGCCTGGAGTGGAGGCAGGACAGATACGCAGTATTTT. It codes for CAWSGGRTDTQYF.

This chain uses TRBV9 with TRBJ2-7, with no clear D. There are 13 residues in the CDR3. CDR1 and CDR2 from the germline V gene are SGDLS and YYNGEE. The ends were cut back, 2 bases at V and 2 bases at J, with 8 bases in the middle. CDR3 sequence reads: CASSVADTYEQYF. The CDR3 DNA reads TGTGCCAGCAGCGTCGCAGACACCTACGAGCAGTACTTC. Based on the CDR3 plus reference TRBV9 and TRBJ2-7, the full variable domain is DSGVTQTPKHLITATGQRVTLRCSPRSGDLSVYWYQQSLDQGLQFLIQYYNGEERAKGNILERFSAQQFPDLHSELNLSSLELGDSALYFCASSVADTYEQYFGPGTRLTVT.

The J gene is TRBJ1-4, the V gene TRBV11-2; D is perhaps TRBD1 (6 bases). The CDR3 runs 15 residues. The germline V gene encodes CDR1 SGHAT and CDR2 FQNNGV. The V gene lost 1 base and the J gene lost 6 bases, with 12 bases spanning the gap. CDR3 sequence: CASSLGQVAYEKLFF. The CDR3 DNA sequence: TGTGCCAGCAGCTTAGGACAGGTTGCATATGAAAAACTGTTTTTT.

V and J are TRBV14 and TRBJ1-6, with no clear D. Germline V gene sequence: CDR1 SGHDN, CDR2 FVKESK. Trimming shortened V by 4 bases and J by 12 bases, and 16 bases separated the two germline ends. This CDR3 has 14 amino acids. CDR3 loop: CASSRASDGLPLHF. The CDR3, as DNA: TGTGCCAGCAGCCGAGCTTCGGACGGGTTACCCCTCCACTTT.

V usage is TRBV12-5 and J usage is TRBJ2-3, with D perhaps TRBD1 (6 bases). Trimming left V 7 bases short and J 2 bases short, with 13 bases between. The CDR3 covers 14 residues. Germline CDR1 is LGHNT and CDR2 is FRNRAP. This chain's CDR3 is CASAPAGATDTQYF. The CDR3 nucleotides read TGTGCTAGTGCCCCGGCAGGGGCCACAGATACGCAGTATTTT.